Shown below are 18 T cell receptor beta chains from a single sample sequenced in a study of T cell changes during pregnancy in multiple sclerosis (dated 2019 in TCRdb). Library preparation employed the immunoSEQ multiplex PCR assay. TCRdb retrieved this table from immuneACCESS and kept in-frame rearrangements only. Not all clones are present; in checked studies, unresolved V genes account for under half, and no reason is known for the remainder. This sample lists about 49,000 clones; 85% to 95% were detected once. Less than 6% of the sample comes from the top ten. The specimen was CD8+ T cells from peripheral blood mononuclear cells, collected before pregnancy. These receptors came from a female donor with multiple sclerosis, enrolled in a pregnancy study.

The rearrangement uses TRBV16 and TRBJ1-2; 10 nucleotides match TRBD1. After removal of 2 bases from V and 6 bases from J, the junction contained 3 bases not matched to a gene. The CDR3 spans 14 residues. CDR1 is KGHSY, CDR2 FQNENV, per germline. DNA of the CDR3: TGTGCCAGCAGCCAACTCGGGACAGGGGATGGCTACACCTTC. As protein: CASSQLGTGDGYTF.

The chain links TRBV25-1 to TRBJ2-3; 7 bases fit TRBD2. The CDR3 length is 16 residues. CDR1 MGHDK and CDR2 SYGVNS come from the germline V gene. Trimming took 8 bases from V and 2 from J; bases not matched to a gene: 13. The CDR3 coding sequence is TGTGCCAGCCGAATATCGCTAAGCGGGAACACAGATACGCAGTATTTT. Translation gives CASRISLSGNTDTQYF. Variable domain in full (rest from reference TRBV25-1 and TRBJ2-3): EADIYQTPRYLVIGTGKKITLECSQTMGHDKMYWYQQDPGMELHLIHYSYGVNSTEKGDLSSESTVSRIRTEHFPLTLESARPSHTSQYLCASRISLSGNTDTQYFGPGTRLTVL.

The chain couples TRBV19 to TRBJ1-5; 8 bases are a match to TRBD1. The ends lost 6 bases at V and 7 bases at J; junction bases unmatched: 5. Germline CDR1 is LNHDA and CDR2 is SQIVND (reference sequence). This CDR3 is built from 13 residues. CDR3 residues: CASSPRDRQPQHF. CDR3 in DNA: TGTGCCAGTAGCCCCAGGGACAGGCAGCCCCAGCATTTT.

V usage is TRBV7-9 and J usage is TRBJ2-5; the match to TRBD2 covers 11 bases. J was trimmed by 5 bases and V by 1 base; bases with no gene match: 6. Per germline, CDR1 SEHNR and CDR2 FQNEAQ (reference sequence). This CDR3 has 16 amino acids. This chain's CDR3 is CASSLVAGGPRETQYF. As DNA, the CDR3 is TGTGCCAGCAGCTTAGTAGCGGGAGGGCCACGGGAGACCCAGTACTTC.

V gene TRBV18 combines with J gene TRBJ1-2; D is perhaps TRBD1 (5 bases). This CDR3 spans 16 amino acids. Per germline, CDR1 KGHSH and CDR2 LQKENI. Trimming cost V 6 bases and J 0 bases, with 17 bases left between them. The CDR3 sequence is CASSQGAGIANYGYTF. As DNA, the CDR3 is TGTGCCAGCTCGCAAGGGGCAGGGATCGCTAACTATGGCTACACCTTC.

This chain uses TRBV19 with TRBJ2-2; 8 bases align to TRBD1. Germline lookup yields CDR1 LNHDA and CDR2 SQIVND (reference sequence). The CDR3 has 15 amino acids. The V and J ends lost 10 bases and 3 bases, in that order; junction bases with no gene match: 10. CDR3 protein: CATSTTGGYTGELFF. In DNA, the CDR3 is TGTGCCACCAGCACTACAGGGGGTTACACCGGGGAGCTGTTTTTT.

The chain combines TRBV4-3 with TRBJ1-2; no clear D. The germline V gene encodes CDR1 LGHNA and CDR2 YSLEER. The CDR3 is made up of 16 amino acids. Between the trimmed V and J ends, which lost 0 bases and 5 bases, there was a span of 16 bases. Here the CDR3 DNA reads TGCGCCAGCAGCCAAGATAGACGGAGGTTAGGGTATGGCTACACCTTC. This translates into CASSQDRRRLGYGYTF.

The chain couples TRBV6-1 to TRBJ2-7, with 14 bases fitting TRBD2. The germline V gene has CDR1 MNHNS and CDR2 SASEGT. V trimming: 2 bases; J trimming: 2 bases; junction bases outside the gene matches: 2. The CDR3 runs to 16 residues. The CDR3 loop reads CASSERLAGGPYEQYF. In nucleotides, the CDR3 is TGTGCCAGCAGTGAAAGACTAGCGGGGGGGCCCTACGAGCAGTACTTC.

The rearrangement links TRBV19 to TRBJ2-3; D gene ambiguous. V lost 3 bases and J lost 6, with 7 bases in between. CDR3 length equals 12 residues. CDR1 LNHDA and CDR2 SQIVND come from the germline V gene (reference sequence). The CDR3: CASSIAMDTQYF. Written as DNA, the CDR3 is TGTGCCAGTAGTATCGCGATGGATACGCAGTATTTT.

The CDR3 nucleotides read TGCGCCAGCAGCCAAGATCTAAGGACGGCTCTAGAAGGGGATGGCTACACCTTC. Translating it yields CASSQDLRTALEGDGYTF. The chain links TRBV4-1 to TRBJ1-2; a weak D match, TRBD1 (5 bases). Trimming pared 0 bases from V and 6 bases from J, leaving 23 bases between. The CDR3 extends over 18 amino acids. Looked up from germline, CDR1 is MGHRA and CDR2 is YSYEKL.

This chain joins TRBV6-1 and TRBJ2-7; the match to TRBD2 covers 8 bases. The CDR3 has 13 residues. Looked up from germline, CDR1 is MNHNS and CDR2 is SASEGT. Germline trimming cut 4 bases from V and 3 bases from J; bases unmatched to any gene: 2. The CDR3 region is CASSVAGGYEQYF. CDR3 nucleotides: TGTGCCAGCAGTGTTGCGGGGGGCTACGAGCAGTACTTC.

This clone was observed a handful of times. The chain combines TRBV10-3 with TRBJ1-5; 7 positions match TRBD1. V shed 4 bases, J shed 2 bases, and the junction held 2 bases outside the gene matches. The CDR3 contains 14 residues. The germline gives CDR1 ENHRY, CDR2 SYGVKD. The CDR3: CAISVTGGNQPQHF. CDR3 coding DNA: TGTGCCATCAGTGTAACAGGGGGCAATCAGCCCCAGCATTTT.

The CDR3 DNA reads as TGTGCCTGGAGCCGCGCGGCGGGCAACAATGAGCAGTTCTTC. Its protein product is CAWSRAAGNNEQFF. This chain joins TRBV30 and TRBJ2-1; TRBD2 is a possible D gene (5 bases). CDR1 and CDR2 (germline): GTSNPN, SVGIG (reference sequence). The length of the CDR3 is 14 residues. V lost 3 bases and J 5 bases, leaving 14 bases between the germline ends.

The chain couples TRBV19 to TRBJ1-1; 8 nucleotides match TRBD1. With 1 base clipped from V and 1 base from J, the junction kept 2 bases outside the gene matches. Germline V gives CDR1 LNHDA, CDR2 SQIVND (reference sequence). The CDR3 contains 15 residues. The CDR3 region has the DNA TGTGCCAGTAGTATAGGGACAGGGCCGAACACTGAAGCTTTCTTT. Protein sequence: CASSIGTGPNTEAFF.

The rearrangement links TRBV7-9 to TRBJ2-3; no firm D call. V shed 5 bases and J shed 2 bases, with 5 bases lying between them. Germline V gives CDR1 SEHNR, CDR2 FQNEAQ (reference sequence). The CDR3 length is 12 residues. The CDR3: CASSPYTDTQYF. CDR3 coding DNA: TGTGCCAGCAGCCCGTACACAGATACGCAGTATTTT.

Remarks on this clone: One junction end does not reproduce the germline sequence, and a read error may be involved. V and J are TRBV16 and TRBJ2-1; maybe TRBD2 (5 bases). In germline, CDR1 is KGHSY, CDR2 FQNENV. The CDR3 runs 12 residues. Written as DNA, the CDR3 is TGTGCCAGCAGCCAATCCGGAGATGGGGAGATCTTC. Translated, it gives CASSQSGDGEIF.

V usage is TRBV2 and J usage is TRBJ2-5; 13 positions match TRBD2. From germline, CDR1 is SNHLY and CDR2 FYNNEI. V lost 10 bases to trimming and J lost 4 bases; unmatched junction nucleotides: 12. The CDR3 spans 16 residues. The CDR3 loop is CANRLAGGPGGETQYF. In DNA form, the CDR3 reads TGTGCCAACCGACTAGCGGGAGGCCCAGGGGGAGAGACCCAGTACTTC.

This chain uses TRBV4-1 with TRBJ1-2, with D tentatively TRBD1 (5 bases). Trimming shortened V by 0 bases and J by 2 bases, and 10 bases separated the two germline ends. The CDR3 totals 15 residues. The germline V gene encodes CDR1 MGHRA and CDR2 YSYEKL. The DNA of the CDR3 is TGCGCCAGCAGCCAAGATGGCAGGGCCAACTATGGCTACACCTTC. It translates to CASSQDGRANYGYTF.